This T cell receptor (beta chain) came from a study of radiotherapy plus CTLA-4 blockade in lung cancer. In the study overall: Disease control was achieved by roughly 32% of patients, and objective responses by about 19%. Broader study findings: Once radiotherapy plus ipilimumab had been given, TCR clones derived from tumor expanded in blood.

TCRdb's copy holds only in-frame clones and misses some; the assay was immunoSEQ multiplex PCR. The sample lists some 110,000 clones; 70% to 90% were seen once. J gave up 0 bases and V 7 bases, and 6 bases lay outside the gene matches. Germline CDR1 reads MNHNS; CDR2 reads SASEGT. The CDR3 has 15 amino acids. Focal radiation plus CTLA-4 blockade with ipilimumab was given to patients with chemo-refractory metastatic non-small-cell lung cancer. Concerning this clone itself: No antigen is known for it. The sample carries other DNA sequences with the same CDR3.

Sample: peripheral blood, taken from a patient treated with radiotherapy plus ipilimumab. The gene calls are TRBV6-1 and TRBJ1-3; TRBD1 matches at 7 bases. This receptor was obtained from a human donor with non-small cell lung cancer that progressed on radiotherapy plus ipilimumab. The CDR3 region has the DNA TGTGCCAGCATTCGGGACAGCTACTCTGGAAACACCATATATTTT. It yields the protein CASIRDSYSGNTIYF.